This T cell receptor beta chain is from a study of shared clonotypes between healthy human individuals. To make CD8 memory, CD45RO+ cells were put together with CCR7-negative CD45RA+ TemRA cells. Study results and caveats: As a rule, naive subsets had a larger estimated richness than memory subsets. The expectation was that sequencing depth would affect clonotype sharing among donors.

Germline V gene sequence: CDR1 ENHRY, CDR2 SYGVKD. The V end lost 5 bases, the J end lost 3 bases, and 16 bases lay between the germline ends. This CDR3 contains 15 residues. This clone has just a few counts. Its antigen remains unknown. Method: immunoSEQ multiplex PCR; TCRdb's copy keeps in-frame clones and lacks some. The table lists approximately 110,000 clones, under 70% of them singletons. The origin of this receptor is a woman between 25 and 40 years old in good health. This chain links TRBV10-3 with TRBJ1-1, with unresolved D. Input material: memory CD8+ T cells sorted from blood. Subset reported: CD45RO+ cells pooled with CCR7-negative TemRA cells. The CDR3 spells CAISPEGGRDTEAFF. CDR3 nucleotides: TGTGCCATCAGTCCTGAGGGAGGGCGCGACACTGAAGCTTTCTTT.